What follows are 20 T cell receptor beta chains derived from one specimen sequenced in a study of vaccination and CD4 T cells after COVID-19. Treatment meaning: approximately 9-day PBMC culture with coronavirus spike peptide pools or control peptides (ViraFEST assay). The Oncomine TCR Beta short-read assay sequenced DNA from cultured CD4+ T cells. TCRdb re-called the PCR reads with MiXCR, one entry per CDR3 protein. The sample carries about 17,000 distinct CDR3 sequences, 59% recorded once. These TCRs' antigens remain unknown. The sample here was CD4+ T cells from blood, cultured in vitro, taken after SARS-CoV-2 vaccination. Receptors were obtained from a human donor who had recovered from COVID-19.

The gene calls are TRBV7-9 and TRBJ2-1, with 9 positions matching TRBD1. This CDR3 is 14 amino acids long. The trim removed 5 bases at V and 7 bases at J, leaving 6 bases unmatched. Germline-derived CDR1 and CDR2 are SEHNR and FQNEAQ (reference sequence). CDR3: CASSPRDRVNEQFF. CDR3 sequence (DNA): TGTGCCAGCAGCCCCCGGGACAGGGTTAATGAGCAGTTCTTC.

The chain employs TRBV19 and TRBJ1-5; TRBD1 is a possible D gene (6 bases). Germline CDR1 is LNHDA and CDR2 is SQIVND (reference sequence). V was clipped by 3 bases and J by 4 bases, with 10 bases between them. This CDR3 spans 14 amino acids. The CDR3 DNA is TGTGCCAGTAGTATCCAGGGGCCTAATCAGCCCCAGCATTTT. Translating it yields CASSIQGPNQPQHF. The entire variable domain, with the rest obtained from reference TRBV19 and TRBJ1-5, is as follows: DGGITQSPKYLFRKEGQNVTLSCEQNLNHDAMYWYRQDPGQGLRLIYYSQIVNDFQKGDIAEGYSVSREKKESFPLTVTSAQKNPTAFYLCASSIQGPNQPQHFGDGTRLSIL.

The V gene is TRBV7-2, the J gene TRBJ1-6, with D perhaps TRBD1 (6 bases). Germline lookup yields CDR1 SGHTA and CDR2 FQGNSA. The CDR3 runs 18 residues. The germline V and J ends were trimmed by 5 bases and 4 bases, with 21 bases remaining between them. This CDR3 reads CASSTGTGGRSYNSPLHF. CDR3 DNA sequence: TGTGCCAGCAGCACGGGGACCGGGGGCAGGAGTTATAATTCACCCCTCCACTTT.

The CDR3: CSAEGGTPYNEQFF. Written as DNA, the CDR3 is TGCAGTGCTGAGGGAGGGACCCCCTACAATGAGCAGTTCTTC. The rearrangement uses TRBV20-1 and TRBJ2-1; 7 nucleotides align to TRBD2. J was trimmed by 2 bases and V by 5 bases; bases with no gene match: 6. The CDR3 has 14 amino acids. Germline V gene lookup returns CDR1 DFQATT and CDR2 SNEGSKA (reference sequence).

This chain links TRBV6-2 or TRBV6-3 with TRBJ1-3, with D unresolved. V lost 4 bases and J 1 base, leaving 11 bases between the germline ends. Germline V lookup: CDR1 MNHEY, CDR2 SVGEGT. The CDR3 has 15 amino acids. CDR3 region: CASSSGRPSGNTIYF. For the CDR3, the DNA is TGTGCCAGCAGTTCGGGGAGACCATCTGGAAACACCATATATTTT.

This clonotype showed up just a few times. The CDR3 region has the DNA TGCGCCAGCTCGCTGCCACTAGCGGGAATTGGAGAGCAGTTCTTC. Amino acids: CASSLPLAGIGEQFF. V gene TRBV5-1 combines with J gene TRBJ2-1; 10 bases map to TRBD2. The CDR3 loop spans 15 amino acids. Germline lookup yields CDR1 SGHRS and CDR2 YFSETQ. The junction had 14 bases not matched to a gene; V was cut back by 7 bases and J by 10 bases.

V gene TRBV12-3 or TRBV12-4 combines with J gene TRBJ1-2; D may be TRBD1 (6 bases). Between the trimmed V and J ends, which lost 2 bases and 6 bases, there was a span of 13 bases. The CDR3 totals 14 residues. The CDR3 loop reads CASSLRGRENGYTF. The CDR3 nucleotides read TGTGCCAGCAGTTTACGGGGGCGCGAGAATGGCTACACCTTC.

This chain uses TRBV2 with TRBJ1-2; 9 bases fit TRBD1. The CDR3 length is 14 residues. Germline V CDR1 and CDR2: SNHLY, FYNNEI. V lost 5 bases and J lost 4; bases outside the gene matches: 5. CDR3 nucleotides: TGTGCCAGCAGTCCGAGGACAGGGGCCTATGGCTACACCTTC. Protein: CASSPRTGAYGYTF.

This clonotype was observed a few times. The chain couples TRBV5-1 to TRBJ2-7; 8 nucleotides align to TRBD1. Losses at the gene ends were 0 bases for V and 3 bases for J; bases not matched to a gene: 5. The CDR3 contains 15 residues. Germline V gene data show CDR1 as SGHRS and CDR2 as YFSETQ. The CDR3 reads CASSLARGQNYEQYF. The DNA for the CDR3 is TGCGCCAGCAGCTTGGCCAGGGGGCAAAACTACGAGCAGTACTTC. The full variable domain, rest sourced from reference TRBV5-1 and TRBJ2-7, is KAGVTQTPRYLIKTRGQQVTLSCSPISGHRSVSWYQQTPGQGLQFLFEYFSETQRNKGNFPGRFSGRQFSNSRSEMNVSTLELGDSALYLCASSLARGQNYEQYFGPGTRLTVT.

The gene calls are TRBV25-1 and TRBJ2-2; D not certain. Germline-derived CDR1 and CDR2 are MGHDK and SYGVNS. The CDR3 is 15 residues long. The germline V and J ends were trimmed by 4 bases and 6 bases, with 15 bases remaining between them. The CDR3 is CASSGHMGYAGELFF. The CDR3 DNA reads TGTGCCAGCAGTGGTCATATGGGTTACGCCGGGGAGCTGTTTTTT. The full variable domain, completed using reference TRBV25-1 and TRBJ2-2, is EADIYQTPRYLVIGTGKKITLECSQTMGHDKMYWYQQDPGMELHLIHYSYGVNSTEKGDLSSESTVSRIRTEHFPLTLESARPSHTSQYLCASSGHMGYAGELFFGEGSRLTVL.

The chain combines TRBV6-4 with TRBJ2-1; 7 positions agree with TRBD2. Germline V gene sequence: CDR1 MRHNA, CDR2 SNTAGT. V gave up 2 bases and J gave up 2 bases; unmatched junction bases: 0. The CDR3 runs to 14 residues. The CDR3 DNA reads TGTGCCAGCAGTGACGGGGGGGCCTACAATGAGCAGTTCTTC. Its protein is CASSDGGAYNEQFF.

In DNA, the CDR3 is TGTGCCAGTAACGGGATTCTGGGCAATTCACCCCTCCACTTT. It translates to CASNGILGNSPLHF. The rearrangement uses TRBV19 and TRBJ1-6; D is unresolved. CDR1 and CDR2 (germline): LNHDA, SQIVND (reference sequence). The CDR3 length is 14 residues. The germline V and J ends were trimmed by 7 bases and 7 bases, with 14 bases remaining between them.

This chain links TRBV20-1 with TRBJ2-5, with 12 bases lining up with TRBD2. The CDR3 loop spans 15 amino acids. The V segment lost 3 bases and the J segment 7 bases; nucleotides outside the gene matches: 9. Germline V gene sequence: CDR1 DFQATT, CDR2 SNEGSKA (reference sequence). Written as DNA, the CDR3 is TGCAGTGCTAGGGGCCCTAGCGGGGGGGCACGGACCCAGTACTTC. Translated: CSARGPSGGARTQYF.

This rearrangement joins TRBV6-1 to TRBJ1-3; no clear D. The CDR3 extends over 14 amino acids. CDR1 MNHNS and CDR2 SASEGT come from the germline V gene. V shed 7 bases and J shed 0 bases, with 10 bases lying between them. CDR3 amino acids: CASTPARSGNTIYF. The CDR3 DNA reads TGTGCCAGCACCCCCGCTCGCTCTGGAAACACCATATATTTT.

The chain links TRBV2 to TRBJ2-7; D perhaps matches TRBD1 (6 bases). V lost 6 bases and J 4 bases, leaving 13 bases between the germline ends. Germline loops: CDR1 SNHLY, CDR2 FYNNEI. The CDR3 loop spans 13 amino acids. CDR3 DNA sequence: TGTGCCAGCAGGGGGGACACTACTTACGAGCAGTACTTC. Amino acids: CASRGDTTYEQYF.

This clonotype occurred a few times. Written as DNA, the CDR3 is TGTGCCTGGAGTTTAAAGGGGGGGTCCTACGAGCAGTACTTC. Protein product: CAWSLKGGSYEQYF. V usage is TRBV30 and J usage is TRBJ2-7; D may be TRBD2 (7 bases). V dropped 2 bases and J dropped 1 base, with 12 bases sitting between them. CDR3 length equals 14 residues. CDR1 and CDR2 from the germline V gene are GTSNPN and SVGIG (reference sequence).

The chain employs TRBV7-9 and TRBJ1-5; D not certain. This CDR3 is 14 amino acids long. The V gene lost 1 base and the J gene lost 3 bases, with 7 bases spanning the gap. Germline assignment: CDR1 SEHNR and CDR2 FQNEAQ (reference sequence). The CDR3 DNA is TGTGCCAGCAGCTTAGACATGTTCAATCAGCCCCAGCATTTT. Translated, it gives CASSLDMFNQPQHF.

This clonotype was seen just once. This chain uses TRBV7-9 with TRBJ2-7; D may be TRBD1 (5 bases). Trimming pared 5 bases from V and 6 bases from J, leaving 11 bases between. The germline V gene has CDR1 SEHNR and CDR2 FQNEAQ (reference sequence). The CDR3 spans 12 residues. CDR3: CASSRAGREQYF. CDR3 DNA: TGTGCCAGCAGCCGTGCAGGGCGCGAGCAGTACTTC.

The V call is TRBV20-1, the J call TRBJ2-3; D unclear. Germline V gene sequence: CDR1 DFQATT, CDR2 SNEGSKA (reference sequence). The V and J ends lost 6 bases and 4 bases respectively, with 8 bases between them. This CDR3 region has 11 residues. This CDR3 reads CSAHKADTQYF. CDR3 DNA: TGCAGTGCGCACAAGGCAGATACGCAGTATTTT.

This clonotype was counted only a few times. V and J are TRBV11-3 and TRBJ1-6; D unclear. The CDR3 is 14 amino acids. V dropped 0 bases and J dropped 6 bases, with 6 bases sitting between them. Germline V gives CDR1 SGHNT, CDR2 YENEEA. The CDR3 is CASSLDRVNSPLHF. The CDR3 DNA is TGTGCCAGCAGCTTAGATCGGGTTAATTCACCCCTCCACTTT.